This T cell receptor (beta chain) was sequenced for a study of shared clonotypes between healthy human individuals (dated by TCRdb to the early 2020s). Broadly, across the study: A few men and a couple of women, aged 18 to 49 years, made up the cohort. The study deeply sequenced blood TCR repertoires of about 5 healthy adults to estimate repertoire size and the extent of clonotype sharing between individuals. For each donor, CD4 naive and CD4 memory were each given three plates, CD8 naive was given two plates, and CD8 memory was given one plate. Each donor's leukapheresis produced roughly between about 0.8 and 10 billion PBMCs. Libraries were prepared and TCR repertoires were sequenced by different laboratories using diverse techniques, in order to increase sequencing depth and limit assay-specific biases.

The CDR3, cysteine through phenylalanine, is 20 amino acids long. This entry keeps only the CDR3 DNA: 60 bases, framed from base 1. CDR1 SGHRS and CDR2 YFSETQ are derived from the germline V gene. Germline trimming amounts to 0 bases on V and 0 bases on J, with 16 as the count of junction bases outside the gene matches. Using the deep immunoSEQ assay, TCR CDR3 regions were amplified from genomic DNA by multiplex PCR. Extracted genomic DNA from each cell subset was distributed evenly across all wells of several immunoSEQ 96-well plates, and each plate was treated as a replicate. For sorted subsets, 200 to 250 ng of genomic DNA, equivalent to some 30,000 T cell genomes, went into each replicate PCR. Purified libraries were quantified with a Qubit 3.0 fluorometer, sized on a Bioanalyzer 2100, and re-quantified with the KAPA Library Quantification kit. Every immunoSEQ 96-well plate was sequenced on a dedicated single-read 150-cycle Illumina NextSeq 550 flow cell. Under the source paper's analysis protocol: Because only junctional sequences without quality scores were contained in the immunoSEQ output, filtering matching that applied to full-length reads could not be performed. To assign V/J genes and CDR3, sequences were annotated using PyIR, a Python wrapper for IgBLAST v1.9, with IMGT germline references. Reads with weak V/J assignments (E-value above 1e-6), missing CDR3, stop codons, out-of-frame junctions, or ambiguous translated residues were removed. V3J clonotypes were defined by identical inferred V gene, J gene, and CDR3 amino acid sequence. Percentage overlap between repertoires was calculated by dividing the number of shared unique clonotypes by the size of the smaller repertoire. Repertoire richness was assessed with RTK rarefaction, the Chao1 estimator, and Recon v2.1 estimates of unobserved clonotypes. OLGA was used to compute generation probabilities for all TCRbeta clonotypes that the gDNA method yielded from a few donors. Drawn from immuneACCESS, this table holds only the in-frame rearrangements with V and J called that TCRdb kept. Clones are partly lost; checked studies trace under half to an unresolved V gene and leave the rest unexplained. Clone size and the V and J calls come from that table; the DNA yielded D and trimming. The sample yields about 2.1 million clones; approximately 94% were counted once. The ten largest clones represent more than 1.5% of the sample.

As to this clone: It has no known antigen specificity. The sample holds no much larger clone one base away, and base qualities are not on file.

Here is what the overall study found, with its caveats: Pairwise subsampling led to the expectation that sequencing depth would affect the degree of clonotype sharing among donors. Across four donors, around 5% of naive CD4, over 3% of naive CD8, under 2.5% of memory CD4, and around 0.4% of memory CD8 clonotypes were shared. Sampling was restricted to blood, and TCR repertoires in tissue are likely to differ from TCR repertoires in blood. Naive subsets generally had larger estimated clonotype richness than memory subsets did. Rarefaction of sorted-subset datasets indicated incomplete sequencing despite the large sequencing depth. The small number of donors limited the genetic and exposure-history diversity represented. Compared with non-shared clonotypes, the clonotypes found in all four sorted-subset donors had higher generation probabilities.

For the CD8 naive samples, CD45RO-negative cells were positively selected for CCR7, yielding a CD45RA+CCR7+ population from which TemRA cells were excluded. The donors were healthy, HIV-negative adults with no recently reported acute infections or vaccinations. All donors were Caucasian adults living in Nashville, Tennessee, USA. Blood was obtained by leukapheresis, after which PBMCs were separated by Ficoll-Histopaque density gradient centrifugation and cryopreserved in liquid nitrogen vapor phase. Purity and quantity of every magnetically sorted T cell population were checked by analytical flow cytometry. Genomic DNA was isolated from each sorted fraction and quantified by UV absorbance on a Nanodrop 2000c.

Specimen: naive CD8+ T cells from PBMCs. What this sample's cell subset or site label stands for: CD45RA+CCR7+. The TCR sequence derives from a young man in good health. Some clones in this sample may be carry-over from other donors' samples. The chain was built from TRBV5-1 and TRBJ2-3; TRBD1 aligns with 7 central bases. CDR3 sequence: CASSLADYGQESGSTDTQYF. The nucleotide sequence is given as TGCGCCAGCAGCTTGGCAGATTACGGACAGGAGAGCGGTAGCACAGATACGCAGTATTTT. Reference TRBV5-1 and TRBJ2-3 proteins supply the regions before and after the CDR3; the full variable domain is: KAGVTQTPRYLIKTRGQQVTLSCSPISGHRSVSWYQQTPGQGLQFLFEYFSETQRNKGNFPGRFSGRQFSNSRSEMNVSTLELGDSALYLCASSLADYGQESGSTDTQYFGPGTRLTVL.